The 11 T cell receptor beta chains reported below all come from one sample, sequenced in a study of cytomegalovirus exposure and HLA in healthy donors. A multiplex PCR was run with 60 Vbeta primers and 13 Jbeta primers. Some clones are missing from TCRdb's copy, which holds only in-frame ones; the method was immunoSEQ multiplex PCR. The sample holds 55,000 or so clones, more than 75% seen once. The sample was PBMCs. The receptors derive from a female donor in good health and CMV-seronegative.

The gene calls are TRBV10-3 and TRBJ1-2; D remains unclear. CDR1 ENHRY and CDR2 SYGVKD come from the germline V gene. The CDR3 is 12 amino acids. Trimming left V 0 bases short and J 5 bases short, with 4 bases between. For the CDR3, the DNA is TGTGCCATCAGTGAGTCCGGGTATGGCTACACCTTC. Translated, it gives CAISESGYGYTF.

The rearrangement uses TRBV5-4 and TRBJ2-3, with a possible D match to TRBD1 (6 bases). The CDR3 has 15 residues. The germline V and J ends were trimmed by 4 bases and 0 bases, with 12 bases remaining between them. The germline CDR1 and CDR2 sequences are SGHNT and YYREEE (reference sequence). DNA of the CDR3: TGTGCCAGCAGCCCCGGGACATCTAGCACAGATACGCAGTATTTT. Its protein is CASSPGTSSTDTQYF.

This clone has a handful of counts. DNA of the CDR3: TGTGCCAGCAGGCTCCGAGGGGGCAACGAGCAGTACTTC. Its translation: CASRLRGGNEQYF. The chain recombines TRBV27 with TRBJ2-7, with 7 bases fitting TRBD1. The CDR3 consists of 13 residues. The junction had 7 bases not matched to a gene; V was cut back by 6 bases and J by 5 bases. Germline V gene data show CDR1 as MNHEY and CDR2 as SMNVEV (reference sequence).

This chain's CDR3 is CASSIDQGAGNSPLHF. The DNA for the CDR3 is TGTGCCAGTAGTATAGACCAGGGGGCGGGAAATTCACCCCTCCACTTT. The V and J genes are TRBV19 and TRBJ1-6; 8 nucleotides align to TRBD1. V gave up 0 bases and J gave up 7 bases; unmatched junction bases: 5. The CDR3 is 16 residues long. Germline V gives CDR1 LNHDA, CDR2 SQIVND (reference sequence).

The CDR3 bases are TGCGCCAGCAGCTTGGCTCCGGGACAGGGGAGTGGGGCCAACGTCCTGACTTTC. Translated, it gives CASSLAPGQGSGANVLTF. The gene calls are TRBV5-1 and TRBJ2-6; 10 nucleotides agree with TRBD1. The CDR3 length is 18 residues. Germline-derived CDR1 and CDR2 are SGHRS and YFSETQ. V shed 0 bases and J 3 bases; nucleotides not matched to a gene: 6.

The chain is built from TRBV29-1 and TRBJ2-7; D gene unclear. Trimming cost V 2 bases and J 6 bases, with 11 bases left between them. The CDR3 is 12 amino acids. The V gene's germline CDR1 is SQVTM and CDR2 ANQGSEA. The CDR3 protein is CSVEKDGSEQYF. Here the CDR3 DNA reads TGCAGCGTTGAAAAAGACGGGTCCGAGCAGTACTTC.

This chain joins TRBV19 and TRBJ2-2; possible D gene TRBD2, 5 bases. With 5 bases removed from V and 4 bases from J, the gap between germline ends came to 11 bases. CDR3 size: 14 residues. Germline lookup yields CDR1 LNHDA and CDR2 SQIVND (reference sequence). The CDR3 reads CASSLRVGTGELFF. As DNA, the CDR3 is TGTGCCAGTAGTCTGAGGGTTGGCACCGGGGAGCTGTTTTTT.

This clone was seen more than once but under ten times. The rearrangement uses TRBV6-1 and TRBJ2-5, with D maybe TRBD1 (5 bases). CDR3 size: 15 residues. V lost 6 bases and J 5 bases, leaving 19 bases between the germline ends. Germline V gene lookup returns CDR1 MNHNS and CDR2 SASEGT. CDR3 residues: CASSDQGSLGETQYF. The CDR3 bases are TGTGCCAGCAGCGATCAGGGTAGTCTGGGGGAGACCCAGTACTTC.

The chain recombines TRBV7-3 with TRBJ1-1, with a tentative D call TRBD1 (5 bases). Germline V gives CDR1 SGHTA, CDR2 FQGTGA. The CDR3 spans 15 residues. Deletions cut 2 bases from V and 5 bases from J, with 15 bases between. This chain's CDR3 is CASSLRRAWGTEAFF. CDR3 DNA sequence: TGTGCCAGCAGCTTACGCAGGGCTTGGGGAACTGAAGCTTTCTTT.

This chain joins TRBV5-1 and TRBJ2-3; possibly TRBD1 for D (6 bases). Germline V gene sequence: CDR1 SGHRS, CDR2 YFSETQ. The CDR3 has 12 residues. Deletions cut 4 bases from V and 5 bases from J, with 8 bases between. The CDR3 coding sequence is TGCGCCAGCAGCCTCAGGGGAGATACGCAGTATTTT. Translation: CASSLRGDTQYF. The full variable domain, with the rest looked up from reference TRBV5-1 and TRBJ2-3, is KAGVTQTPRYLIKTRGQQVTLSCSPISGHRSVSWYQQTPGQGLQFLFEYFSETQRNKGNFPGRFSGRQFSNSRSEMNVSTLELGDSALYLCASSLRGDTQYFGPGTRLTVL.

This clone was seen only a few times. The chain links TRBV6-5 to TRBJ2-3; D uncertain. Germline V lookup: CDR1 MNHEY, CDR2 SVGAGI. Trimming left V 0 bases short and J 5 bases short, with 12 bases between. The CDR3 length is 15 residues. CDR3 DNA: TGTGCCAGCAGTTACTCCGGAGCAGTGGGAGATACGCAGTATTTT. This codes for CASSYSGAVGDTQYF.